This TCR beta chain was profiled in a study of blood T cells in healthy people across ages. The CDR3 spans 16 residues. Trimming cost V 0 bases and J 5 bases; bases outside gene matches: 6. From germline, CDR1 is MGHRA and CDR2 YSYEKL. The study recruited healthy Caucasian donors from Russia who were aged roughly 6 to 95. The second PCR ran about 6 to 12 cycles with a sample-barcoded 5' primer and J-beta primers. In TCRdb, the 5' RACE reads were re-called with MiXCR into one record per CDR3 protein. The table lists about 1,400,000 distinct CDR3 sequences, roughly 40% of them singletons. The source is a young woman in good health. Material: blood. The chain joins TRBV4-1 to TRBJ2-1; 8 bases line up with TRBD2. CDR3 loop: CASSQERGALNNEQFF. The CDR3 DNA follows: TGCGCCAGCAGCCAAGAGCGGGGGGCCTTGAACAATGAGCAGTTCTTC.